This TCR beta chain stems from a study of T cell responses to AZD1222 COVID-19 vaccine. Of note for this clone: Antigen: not known.

Generated by immunoSEQ multiplex PCR, the TCRdb table keeps only in-frame clones and is missing some. The sample yields 100,000 to 150,000 clones, roughly 90% seen once. The CDR3 has 13 residues. Trimming at V came to 6 bases and at J to 9 bases, leaving 5 bases not matched to a gene. The germline V gene encodes CDR1 MNHEY and CDR2 SVGAGI. Findings and limits, study-wide: Donors in the cohort were predominantly white British and more often female, and clonal diversity was possibly underestimated. Spike regions recognized by vaccine-associated CD4 TCRs spanned the protein, led by 160-218 and 743-854.

The sequence derives from an adult in good health. The chain uses TRBV6-5 and TRBJ1-6, with TRBD1 matching 7 bases. The specimen was peripheral blood, collected on day 0 of AZD1222 vaccination. CDR3 nucleotide sequence: TGTGCCAGCAGCCCAGACAGGGCTTCACCCCTCCACTTT. It codes for CASSPDRASPLHF.